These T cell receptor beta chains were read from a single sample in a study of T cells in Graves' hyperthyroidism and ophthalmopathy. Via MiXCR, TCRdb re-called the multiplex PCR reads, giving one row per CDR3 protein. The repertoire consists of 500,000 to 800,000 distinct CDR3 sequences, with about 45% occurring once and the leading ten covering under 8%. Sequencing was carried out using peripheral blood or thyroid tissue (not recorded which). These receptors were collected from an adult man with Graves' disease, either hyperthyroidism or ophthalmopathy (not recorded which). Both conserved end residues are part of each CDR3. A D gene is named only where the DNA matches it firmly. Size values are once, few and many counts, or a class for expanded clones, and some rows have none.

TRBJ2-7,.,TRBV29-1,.,TGCAGCGTTGTTGGGGGAGTCGAGCAGTACTTC,CSVVGGVEQYF
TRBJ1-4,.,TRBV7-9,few,TGTGCCAGCAGCCCTTTGGGACCGGGACGAGAAAAACTGTTTTTT,CASSPLGPGREKLFF
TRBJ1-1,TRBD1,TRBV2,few,TGTGCCGCCGGGACAGCTATGAACACTGAAGCTTTCTTT,CAAGTAMNTEAFF
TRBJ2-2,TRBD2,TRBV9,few,TGTGCCAGCAGCGTAGAATGGACTGGACTAGCCTACACCGGGGAGCTGTTTTTT,CASSVEWTGLAYTGELFF
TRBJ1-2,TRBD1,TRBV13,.,TGTGCCAGCACCCGGGACAGGGTGGACTATGGCTACACCTTC,CASTRDRVDYGYTF
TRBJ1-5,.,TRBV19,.,TGTGCCAGTAGTACTTACCGGGAAGCCGGTGAGCCCCAGCATTTT,CASSTYREAGEPQHF
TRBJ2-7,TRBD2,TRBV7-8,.,TGTGCCAGCAGCAGCGGGACTAGCCGATACTACGAGCAGTACTTC,CASSSGTSRYYEQYF
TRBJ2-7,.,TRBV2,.,TGTGCCAGCAGTGGGCTCACCCCCTACGAGCAGTACTTC,CASSGLTPYEQYF
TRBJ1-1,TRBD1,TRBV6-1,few,TGTGCCAGCACCAGGGGGGCCAACACTGAAGCTTTCTTT,CASTRGANTEAFF
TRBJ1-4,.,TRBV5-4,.,TGTGCCAGCAGCTTGGCCGTCAGGGCTAGTGAAAAACTGTTTTTT,CASSLAVRASEKLFF
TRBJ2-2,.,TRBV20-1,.,TGCAGTGCTAGAGATTTAGGCTCCGGGGAGCTGTTTTTT,CSARDLGSGELFF
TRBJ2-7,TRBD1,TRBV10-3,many,TGTGCCATCAGTGAAGACAGGGGTTTCGGCGAGCAGTACTTC,CAISEDRGFGEQYF
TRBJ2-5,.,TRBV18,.,TGTGCCAGCTCACTCTCAAGAGAGTGGGCCCAGTACTTC,CASSLSREWAQYF
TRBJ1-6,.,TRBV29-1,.,TGCAGCGCCACATCGCAGGGGAATTCACCCCTCCACTTT,CSATSQGNSPLHF
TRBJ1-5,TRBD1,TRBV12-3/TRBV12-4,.,TGTGCCAGCAGCACAGGGGTTCGCAATCAGCCCCAGCATTTT,CASSTGVRNQPQHF
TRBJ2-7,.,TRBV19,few,TGTGCCAGTAGTATTGGGGCAGCCGAGCAGTACTTC,CASSIGAAEQYF
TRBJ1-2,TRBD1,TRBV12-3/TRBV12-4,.,TGTGCCAGCAGTCTTTTCGGACAGGGGGCCTACTATGGCTACACCTTC,CASSLFGQGAYYGYTF
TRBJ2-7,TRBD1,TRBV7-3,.,TGTGCCAGCAGCCAGCCCGCCGACAGGGGCTCCGAGCAGTACTTC,CASSQPADRGSEQYF
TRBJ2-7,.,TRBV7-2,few,TGTGCCAGCAGCCCCATAAAAGGGTTCCGGACCTACGAGCAGTACTTC,CASSPIKGFRTYEQYF
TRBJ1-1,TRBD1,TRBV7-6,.,TGTGCCAGCAGCCCCGACAGGGTAAGGAACACTGAAGCTTTCTTT,CASSPDRVRNTEAFF
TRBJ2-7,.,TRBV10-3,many,TGTGCCATCAGGAACCAGGGCAACTCCTACGAGCAGTACTTC,CAIRNQGNSYEQYF
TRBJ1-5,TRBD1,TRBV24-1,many,TGTGCCACCAGTGAGACAGGGTATCAGCCCCAGCATTTT,CATSETGYQPQHF
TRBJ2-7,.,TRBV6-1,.,TGTGCCAGCAGTGAAGCTCGACTTAGCTCCTACGAGCAGTACTTC,CASSEARLSSYEQYF
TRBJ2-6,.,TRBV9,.,TGTGCCAGCAGCGTAGAAGGACGGACTTTC,CASSVEGRTF